This T cell receptor beta chain stems from a study of blood T cell repertoires in COVID-19. The wider study: The United States, Italy and Spain provided the acute and convalescent COVID-19 samples. T cells, B-cell-depleted T cells, or PBMCs supplied cDNA or gDNA.

In the original analysis: Reference gene primer amplification in the assay estimated nucleated cell counts. Here immunoSEQ multiplex PCR was the method, and the copy in TCRdb shows in-frame clones only, minus some. V and J calls and clone size are copied from that table; D and trimming were computed from the DNA. The data show approximately 310,000 clones, with 87% seen just once and about 8% held by the top ten. The germline V gene encodes CDR1 SEHNR and CDR2 FQNEAQ (reference sequence). The CDR3 loop spans 15 amino acids. V gave up 5 bases and J gave up 6 bases; unmatched junction bases: 12. The V and J genes are TRBV7-9 and TRBJ2-7; 8 bases are a match to TRBD1. The sample taken for sequencing was peripheral blood. The origin of this receptor is a woman between 45 and 60 years old who had recovered from COVID-19. The chain's CDR3 is CASSGQGAHSGEQYF. CDR3 in DNA: TGTGCCAGCAGCGGGCAGGGGGCCCATTCAGGCGAGCAGTACTTC.